The clone carrying this T cell receptor (beta chain) was found a few times. The sample is drawn from a study of blood T cells in healthy people across ages. A second PCR, run for about 6 to 12 cycles, used a sample-barcoded 5' primer plus a J-beta primer mix. TCRdb fed the 5' RACE reads into MiXCR, producing one record per CDR3 protein. The table lists roughly 1.7 million distinct CDR3 sequences, about 31% of them singletons. The V end was cut by 3 bases, the J end by 3 bases, with 15 bases between. Germline loops: CDR1 DFQATT, CDR2 SNEGSKA (reference sequence). This CDR3 has 15 amino acids. The specimen was blood. The TCR comes from a woman aged 25-40 years in good health. The V call is TRBV20-1, the J call TRBJ1-5; D uncertain. As DNA, the CDR3 is TGCAGTGCTAGGGATCAACAGCGGCTCAATCAGCCCCAGCATTTT. Its protein is CSARDQQRLNQPQHF.